The TCR beta chain described here comes from a study of technical replicates of blood from a handful of donors. The V end lost 3 bases, the J end lost 10 bases, and 15 bases lay between the germline ends. CDR1 is MDHEN, CDR2 SYDVKM, per germline. CDR3 size: 13 residues. TCRdb's table, derived via immunoSEQ multiplex PCR, lists solely in-frame clones and lacks some. The profile covers roughly 57,000 clones, with 90% to 95% appearing a single time and about 3.2% taken by the ten largest. The specimen was PBMCs. The receptor comes from a human donor in good health. Some clones in this sample may be carry-over from other donors' samples. V gene TRBV28 combines with J gene TRBJ1-1, with a possible D match to TRBD1 (6 bases). The DNA of the CDR3 is TGTGCCAGCAGTTTCTTCGAGGGGGTGGGAGCTTTCTTT. This translates into CASSFFEGVGAFF.